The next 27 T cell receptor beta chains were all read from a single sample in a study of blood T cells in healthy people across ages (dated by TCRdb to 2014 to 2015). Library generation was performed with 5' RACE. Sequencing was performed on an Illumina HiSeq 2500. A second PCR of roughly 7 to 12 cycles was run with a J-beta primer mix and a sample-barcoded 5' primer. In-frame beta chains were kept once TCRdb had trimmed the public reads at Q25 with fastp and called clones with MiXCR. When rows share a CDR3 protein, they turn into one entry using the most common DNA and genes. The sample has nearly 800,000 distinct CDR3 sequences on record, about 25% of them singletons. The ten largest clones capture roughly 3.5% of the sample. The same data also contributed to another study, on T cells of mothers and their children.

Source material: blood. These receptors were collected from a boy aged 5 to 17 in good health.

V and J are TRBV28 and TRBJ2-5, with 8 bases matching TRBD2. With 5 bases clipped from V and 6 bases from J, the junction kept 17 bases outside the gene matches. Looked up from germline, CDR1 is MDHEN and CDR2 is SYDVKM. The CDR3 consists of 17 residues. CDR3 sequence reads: CASSPVRYGRAEQTQYF. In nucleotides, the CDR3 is TGTGCCAGCAGTCCCGTTAGGTACGGGAGGGCCGAGCAGACCCAGTACTTC.

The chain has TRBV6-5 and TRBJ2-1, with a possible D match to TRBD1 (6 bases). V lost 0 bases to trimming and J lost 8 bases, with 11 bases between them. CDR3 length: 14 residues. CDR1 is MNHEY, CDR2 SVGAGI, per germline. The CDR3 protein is CASSYSQGPDEQFF. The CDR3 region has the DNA TGTGCCAGCAGTTACTCTCAGGGGCCCGATGAGCAGTTCTTC.

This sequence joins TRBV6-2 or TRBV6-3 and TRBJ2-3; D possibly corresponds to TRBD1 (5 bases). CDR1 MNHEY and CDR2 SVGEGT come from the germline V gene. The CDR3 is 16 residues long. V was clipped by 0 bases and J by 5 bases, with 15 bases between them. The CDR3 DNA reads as TGTGCCAGCAGTTACTCGAAGGACACGGCACGAGATACGCAGTATTTT. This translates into CASSYSKDTARDTQYF.

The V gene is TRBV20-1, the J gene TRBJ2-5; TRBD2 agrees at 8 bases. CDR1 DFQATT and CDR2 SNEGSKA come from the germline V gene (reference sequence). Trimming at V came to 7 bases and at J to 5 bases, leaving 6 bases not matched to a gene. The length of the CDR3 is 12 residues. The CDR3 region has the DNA TGCAGTGTGCCAGCGGGAGCCGAGACCCAGTACTTC. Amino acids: CSVPAGAETQYF.

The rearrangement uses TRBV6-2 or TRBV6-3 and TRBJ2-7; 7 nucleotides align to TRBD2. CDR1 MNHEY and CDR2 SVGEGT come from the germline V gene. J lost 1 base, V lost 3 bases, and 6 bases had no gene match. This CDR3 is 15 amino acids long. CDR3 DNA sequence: TGTGCCAGCAGTTATGGGGGACTAAGGTCCTACGAGCAGTACTTC. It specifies CASSYGGLRSYEQYF.

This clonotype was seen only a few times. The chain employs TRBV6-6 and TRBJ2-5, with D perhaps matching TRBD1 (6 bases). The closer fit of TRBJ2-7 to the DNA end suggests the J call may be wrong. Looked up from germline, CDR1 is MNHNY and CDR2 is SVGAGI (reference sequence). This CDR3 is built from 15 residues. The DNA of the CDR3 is TGTGCCAGCAGTTACGGGGGCCTCAGCTCCTACGAGCAGTACTTC. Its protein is CASSYGGLSSYEQYF.

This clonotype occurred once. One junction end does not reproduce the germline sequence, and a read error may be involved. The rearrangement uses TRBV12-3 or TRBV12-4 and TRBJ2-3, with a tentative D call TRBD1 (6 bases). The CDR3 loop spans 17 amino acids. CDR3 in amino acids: CASSPGAYRVGTDAQYF. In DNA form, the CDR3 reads TGTGCCAGCAGTCCCGGGGCCTACAGGGTTGGCACAGATGCGCAGTATTTT.

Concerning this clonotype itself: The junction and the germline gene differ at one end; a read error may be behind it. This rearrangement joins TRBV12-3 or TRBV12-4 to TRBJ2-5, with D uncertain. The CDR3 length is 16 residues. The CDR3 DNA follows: TGTGCCAGCAGTTTAAGGCGCAAAGTGGGCCAAGGGACCCAGTACTTC. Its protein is CASSLRRKVGQGTQYF.

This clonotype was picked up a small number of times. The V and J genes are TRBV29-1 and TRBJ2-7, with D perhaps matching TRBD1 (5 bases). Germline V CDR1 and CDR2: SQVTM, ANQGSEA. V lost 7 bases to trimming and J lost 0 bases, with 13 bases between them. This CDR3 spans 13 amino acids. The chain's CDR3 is CSAVTVSSYEQYF. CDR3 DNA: TGCAGCGCCGTGACAGTCAGCTCCTACGAGCAGTACTTC.

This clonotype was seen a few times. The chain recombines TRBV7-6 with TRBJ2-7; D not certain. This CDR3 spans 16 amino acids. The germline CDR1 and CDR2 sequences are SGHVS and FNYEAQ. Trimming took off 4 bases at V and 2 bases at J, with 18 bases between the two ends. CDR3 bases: TGTGCCAGCAGCTCCCAGGACCCCCGGAGCCCCTACGAGCAGTACTTC. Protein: CASSSQDPRSPYEQYF.

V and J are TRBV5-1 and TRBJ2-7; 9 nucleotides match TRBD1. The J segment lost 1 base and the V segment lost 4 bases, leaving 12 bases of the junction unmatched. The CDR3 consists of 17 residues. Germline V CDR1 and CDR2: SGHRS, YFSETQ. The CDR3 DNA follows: TGCGCCAGCAGCAGAGGAGACAGGGGGATCCCTTCCTACGAGCAGTACTTC. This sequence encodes CASSRGDRGIPSYEQYF.

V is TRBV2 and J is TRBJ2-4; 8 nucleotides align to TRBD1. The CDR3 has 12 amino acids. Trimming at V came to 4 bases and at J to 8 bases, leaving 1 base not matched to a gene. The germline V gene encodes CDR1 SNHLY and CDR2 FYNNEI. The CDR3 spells CASSGQGYIQYF. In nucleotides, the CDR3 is TGTGCCAGCAGTGGACAGGGGTACATTCAGTACTTC.

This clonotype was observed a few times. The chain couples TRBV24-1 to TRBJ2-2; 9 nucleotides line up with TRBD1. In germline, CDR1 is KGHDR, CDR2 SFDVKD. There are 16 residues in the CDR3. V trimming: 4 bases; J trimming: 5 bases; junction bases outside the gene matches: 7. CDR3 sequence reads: CATSEPGQGITGELFF. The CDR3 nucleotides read TGTGCCACCAGTGAGCCGGGACAGGGTATTACCGGGGAGCTGTTTTTT.

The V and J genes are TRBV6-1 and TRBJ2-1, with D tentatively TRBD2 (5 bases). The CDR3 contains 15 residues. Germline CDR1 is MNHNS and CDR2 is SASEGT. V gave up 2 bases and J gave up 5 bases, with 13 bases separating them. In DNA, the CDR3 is TGTGCCAGCAGTGAAATCCGGGGAAGGGACAATGAGCAGTTCTTC. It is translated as CASSEIRGRDNEQFF.

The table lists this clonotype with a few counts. CDR3 amino acids: CASSFHTRPLSYEQYF. Here the CDR3 DNA reads TGTGCCAGCAGTTTCCACACACGGCCTCTCTCCTACGAGCAGTACTTC. The chain carries TRBV12-3 or TRBV12-4 and TRBJ2-7; D is ambiguous. V shed 3 bases and J shed 0 bases, with 15 bases lying between them. This CDR3 has 16 amino acids.

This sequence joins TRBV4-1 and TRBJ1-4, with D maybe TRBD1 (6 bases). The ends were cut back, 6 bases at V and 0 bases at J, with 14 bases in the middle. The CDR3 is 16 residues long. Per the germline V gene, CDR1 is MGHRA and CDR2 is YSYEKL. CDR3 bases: TGCGCCAGCAGAGTAAGGGGGAGTGCAACTAATGAAAAACTGTTTTTT. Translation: CASRVRGSATNEKLFF.

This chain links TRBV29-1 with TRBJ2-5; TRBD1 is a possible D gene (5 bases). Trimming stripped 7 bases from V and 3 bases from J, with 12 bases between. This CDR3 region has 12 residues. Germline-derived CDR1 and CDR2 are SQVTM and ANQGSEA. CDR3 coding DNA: TGCAGCGCACGACAGTGGGAAGAGACCCAGTACTTC. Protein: CSARQWEETQYF.

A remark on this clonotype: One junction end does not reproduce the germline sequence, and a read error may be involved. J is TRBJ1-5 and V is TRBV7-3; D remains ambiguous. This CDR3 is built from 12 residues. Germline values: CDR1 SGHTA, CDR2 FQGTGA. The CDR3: CVSIHRSQSQHF. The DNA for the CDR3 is TGTGTCAGCATTCATCGGTCCCAGTCCCAGCATTTT.

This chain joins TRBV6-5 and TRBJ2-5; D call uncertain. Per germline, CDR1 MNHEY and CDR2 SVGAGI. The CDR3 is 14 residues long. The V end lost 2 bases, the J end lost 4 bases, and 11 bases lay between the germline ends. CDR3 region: CASSYLGFGETQYF. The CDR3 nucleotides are TGTGCCAGCAGTTACCTCGGTTTTGGAGAGACCCAGTACTTC.

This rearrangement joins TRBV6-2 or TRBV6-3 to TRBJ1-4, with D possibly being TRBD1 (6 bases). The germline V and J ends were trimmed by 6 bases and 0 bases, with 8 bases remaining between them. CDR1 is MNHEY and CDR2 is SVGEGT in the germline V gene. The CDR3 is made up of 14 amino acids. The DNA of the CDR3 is TGTGCCAGCAGAGGACAGACAACTAATGAAAAACTGTTTTTT. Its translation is CASRGQTTNEKLFF.

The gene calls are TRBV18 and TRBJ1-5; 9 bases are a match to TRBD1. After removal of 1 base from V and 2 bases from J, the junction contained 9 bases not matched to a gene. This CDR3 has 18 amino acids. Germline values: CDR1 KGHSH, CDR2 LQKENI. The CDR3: CASSPLPGQGLGNQPQHF. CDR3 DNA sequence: TGTGCCAGCTCACCACTACCGGGACAGGGTTTGGGCAATCAGCCCCAGCATTTT.

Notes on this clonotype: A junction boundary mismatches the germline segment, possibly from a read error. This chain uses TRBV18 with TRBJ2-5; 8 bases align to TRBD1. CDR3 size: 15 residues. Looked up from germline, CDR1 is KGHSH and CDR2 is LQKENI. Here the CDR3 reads CASPPPTGGQETQYF. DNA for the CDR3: TGTGCCAGCCCACCACCCACAGGGGGCCAAGAGACCCAGTACTTC.

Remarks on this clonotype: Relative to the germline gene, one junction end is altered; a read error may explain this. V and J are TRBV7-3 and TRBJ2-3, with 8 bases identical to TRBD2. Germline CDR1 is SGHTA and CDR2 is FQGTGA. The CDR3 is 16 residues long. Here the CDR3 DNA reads TGTGCCAGCAGCTTAACCAGCGGGAGTTTCACAAATACGCAGTATTTT. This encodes CASSLTSGSFTNTQYF. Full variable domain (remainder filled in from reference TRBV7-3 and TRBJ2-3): GAGVSQTPSNKVTEKGKYVELRCDPISGHTALYWYRQSLGQGPEFLIYFQGTGAADDSGLPNDRFFAVRPEGSVSTLKIQRTERGDSAVYLCASSLTSGSFTNTQYFGPGTRLTVL.

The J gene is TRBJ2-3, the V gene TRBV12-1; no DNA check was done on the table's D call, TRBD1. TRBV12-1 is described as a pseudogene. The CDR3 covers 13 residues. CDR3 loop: CASTFGGPDTQYF. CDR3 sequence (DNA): TGTGCCAGCACCTTTGGGGGGCCAGATACGCAGTATTTT.

CDR3 sequence reads: CASSYTTGQTTYEQYF. Written as DNA, the CDR3 is TGTGCCAGCAGCTACACGACGGGGCAAACTACCTACGAGCAGTACTTC. V and J are TRBV7-3 and TRBJ2-7; either TRBD1 or TRBD2 may supply D (5 bases each). The CDR3 has 16 residues. V was pared by 4 bases and J by 2 bases, with 18 bases between. Germline V gene data show CDR1 as SGHTA and CDR2 as FQGTGA.

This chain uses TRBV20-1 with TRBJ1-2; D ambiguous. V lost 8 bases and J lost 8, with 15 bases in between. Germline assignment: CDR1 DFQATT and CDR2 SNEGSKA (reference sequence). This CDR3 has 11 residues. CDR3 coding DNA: TGCAGTTCCGGGCCTCCCTTGGGCTACACCTTC. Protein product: CSSGPPLGYTF.

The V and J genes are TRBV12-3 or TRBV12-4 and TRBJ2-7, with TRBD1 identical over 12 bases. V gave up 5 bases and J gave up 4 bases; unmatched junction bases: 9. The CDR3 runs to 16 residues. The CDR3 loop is CASSLLGTGGRYEQYF. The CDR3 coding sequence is TGTGCCAGCAGTCTTCTTGGGACAGGGGGCAGGTACGAGCAGTACTTC.